This TCR beta chain was found in a study of cytomegalovirus exposure and HLA in healthy donors (dated by TCRdb to the late 2010s). Regarding the complete study: According to a later analysis, the roughly 130 validation repertoires were produced on the same platform as the approximately 610 repertoires of the first cohort. The study aimed to test whether signatures of past pathogen exposure could be identified by cataloging public T cell receptors. High-throughput TCR immunosequencing, statistical association of individual TCRs with disease status, and machine learning were combined to predict cytomegalovirus infection status. Along with the roughly 610-subject first cohort, a separate validation cohort of over 90 different subjects was used.

What the research found in general, with its limitations: A few of the identified cytomegalovirus-associated TCR beta chains were confirmed in vitro to be specific for cytomegalovirus antigens. A total of 150 to 200 TCR beta chains were listed by the study as associated with cytomegalovirus. The classifier was reported to diagnose cytomegalovirus status with high specificity and sensitivity in both the original and validation cohorts. A later analysis found that TCRs clustered in the first cohort also tended to co-occur in the roughly 120 validation repertoires, with just under 95% of cluster scores above 0. According to the authors, the approach could potentially be generalized to other disease states and immunological phenotypes. Most TCR sequences were observed very rarely across donors, whereas some public TCRs were present in many individuals. A later analysis lacked HLA typing for the validation cohort, so it scored co-occurrence in that cohort across all 120 repertoires.

Receptor amplification or capture employed the immunoSEQ multiplex PCR assay. Turning to the authors' computational methods: A statistical classification framework was built to diagnose cytomegalovirus status from the catalog of TCR beta chain sequences. This immuneACCESS table, as held by TCRdb, lists in-frame sequences with V and J called but not all clones. Of the missing ones, under half trace to an unresolved V gene in checked studies; the others have no known cause. The V and J calls and clone size were taken over from that table, and D and trimming were inferred from the DNA. Within this sample are approximately 58,000 clones, with around 94% of them counted one time only. The top ten hold under 3% of the sample. Donors formed part of the validation cohort, which comprised 120 subjects and was distinct from the first cohort of roughly 600 subjects. V is reduced by 1 base and J by 4 bases, leaving a spacing of 16 bases between them. The CDR3 holds 15 amino acids from the cysteine to the phenylalanine. CDR3 DNA is the only sequence kept; it has 45 bases, read in frame from the first base. CDR1 and CDR2, looked up from the germline V gene, are SQVTM and ANQGSEA.

Regarding this clone: Its cognate antigen has yet to be identified. No base qualities exist here, and no much larger clone lies one base off it.

Sequencing input: PBMCs. This chain joins TRBV29-1 to TRBJ1-1; no D gene is confidently identified. This clonotype originated in a young man in good health and CMV-seronegative. This receptor has the CDR3 CSVEVLKIGGTEAFF. The sequence in DNA is TGCAGCGTTGAAGTCCTGAAAATCGGAGGCACTGAAGCTTTCTTT.